The clone carrying this T cell receptor beta chain was seen a single time. Looked up from germline, CDR1 is SNHLY and CDR2 is FYNNEI. The CDR3 covers 15 residues. Trimming pared 6 bases from V and 5 bases from J, leaving 19 bases between. PBMCs were not maintained or expanded in culture before analysis. Assay used: immunoSEQ multiplex PCR; TCRdb lists only in-frame clones, some missing. The sample holds around 14,000 clones, 60% to 70% seen once. The sample comes from a study of neoadjuvant anti-PD-1 for oral cavity cancer. This clonotype was sampled from a person between 35 and 79 years old with oral cavity squamous cell carcinoma. This specimen consisted of PBMCs, obtained before nivolumab (anti-PD-1) treatment. The chain is built from TRBV2 and TRBJ1-1; maybe TRBD1 (6 bases). CDR3 residues: CASRGGHPSPTEAFF. CDR3 nucleotide sequence: TGTGCCAGCAGGGGGGGACACCCGTCCCCAACTGAAGCTTTCTTT.